This T cell receptor (beta chain) was retrieved from a study of neoadjuvant nivolumab and ipilimumab in lung cancer. Turning to the study itself: Nivolumab 3 mg/kg was given days 1, 15 and 29, plus ipilimumab 1 mg/kg day 1 in combination.

CDR1 is WSHSY and CDR2 is SAAADI in the germline V gene. Between the trimmed V and J ends, which lost 7 bases and 8 bases, there was a span of 14 bases. This CDR3 is 12 amino acids long. A word on this clone: Its antigen is undetermined.

The repertoire was sequenced with immunoSEQ multiplex PCR; TCRdb's copy has only in-frame clones and lacks some. The data show roughly 20,000 clones, with about 87% seen just once and approximately 2.1% held by the top ten. Study observations and caveats: From pretherapy to surgery, tumor richness and clonality rose with dual therapy. Only a small number of samples underwent TCR sequencing.

The receptor was isolated from an adult with non-small cell lung cancer. The rearrangement joins TRBV10-2 to TRBJ1-1; D unresolved. The source material was peripheral blood, sampled before neoadjuvant nivolumab, alone or with ipilimumab. The CDR3 DNA is TGCGCCAGCACCACAGCGTCCGGGGAAGCTTTCTTT. It codes for CASTTASGEAFF.